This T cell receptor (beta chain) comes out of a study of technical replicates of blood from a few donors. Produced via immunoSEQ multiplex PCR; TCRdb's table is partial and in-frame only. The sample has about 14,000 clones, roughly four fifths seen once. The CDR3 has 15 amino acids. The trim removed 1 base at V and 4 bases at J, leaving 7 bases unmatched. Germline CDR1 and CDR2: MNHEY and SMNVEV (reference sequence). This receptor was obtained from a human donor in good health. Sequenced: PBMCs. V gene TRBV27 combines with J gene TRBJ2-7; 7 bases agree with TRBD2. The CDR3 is CASSLLGGSGYEQYF. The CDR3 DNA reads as TGTGCCAGCAGTTTATTGGGCGGGAGCGGGTACGAGCAGTACTTC.